The 17 T cell receptor beta chains in this list originate from one sample, sequenced in a study of blood T cell repertoires in COVID-19 (dated by TCRdb to about 2020). The library was generated by the immunoSEQ multiplex PCR assay. TCRdb obtained this table from immuneACCESS and retained in-frame rearrangements with V and J assigned. These tables miss some clones; where compared with another copy, unresolved V genes account for less than half of the shortfall, and the remainder is unexplained. Across this sample there are around 31,000 clones, with around 87% seen only once. The ten largest clones capture around 10% of the sample. The material sequenced was peripheral blood. The source is a man between 60 and 75 years old with acute or convalescent COVID-19.

The chain couples TRBV4-1 to TRBJ1-2, with 8 bases that match TRBD1. The CDR3 has 15 amino acids. Trimming took 4 bases from V and 4 from J; bases not matched to a gene: 8. In germline, CDR1 is MGHRA, CDR2 YSYEKL. CDR3 region: CASSLGQGNPYGYTF. The CDR3 DNA follows: TGCGCCAGCAGCCTCGGACAGGGAAATCCCTATGGCTACACCTTC.

V is TRBV3-1 (or the pseudogene TRBV3-2) and J is TRBJ1-1; possibly TRBD1 for D (5 bases). V was trimmed by 8 bases and J by 4 bases, leaving 11 bases between them. CDR1 LGHDT and CDR2 YNNKEL come from the germline V gene (reference sequence). The CDR3 spans 12 residues. The CDR3 nucleotides are TGTGCCAGCGCCTGGGGGGGCACTGAAGCTTTCTTT. This sequence encodes CASAWGGTEAFF.

This clone is a singleton in its sample. V and J are TRBV28 and TRBJ1-3; TRBD1 matches at 7 bases. V shed 3 bases and J 4 bases; nucleotides not matched to a gene: 6. CDR3 size: 15 residues. From germline, CDR1 is MDHEN and CDR2 SYDVKM. CDR3 sequence reads: CASSFHRGQGNTIYF. Written as DNA, the CDR3 is TGTGCCAGCAGTTTCCATAGGGGGCAAGGAAACACCATATATTTT.

This chain joins TRBV5-6 and TRBJ1-2; 7 bases map to TRBD1. J lost 3 bases, V lost 6 bases, and 5 bases had no gene match. This CDR3 comprises 13 residues. Germline assignment: CDR1 SGHDT and CDR2 YYEEEE. CDR3 residues: CASTQGQYYGYTF. CDR3 coding DNA: TGTGCCAGCACCCAGGGACAGTACTATGGCTACACCTTC.

This chain joins TRBV7-2 and TRBJ1-1; D gene uncertain. V lost 2 bases, J lost 4 bases, and 2 bases lay in between. Per the germline V gene, CDR1 is SGHTA and CDR2 is FQGNSA. This CDR3 is 11 amino acids long. CDR3 loop: CASSLLTEAFF. DNA of the CDR3: TGTGCCAGCAGCTTACTCACTGAAGCTTTCTTT.

The rearrangement links TRBV5-1 to TRBJ2-7, with 8 nucleotides matching TRBD2. There are 15 residues in the CDR3. Germline lookup yields CDR1 SGHRS and CDR2 YFSETQ. Trimming took 0 bases from V and 2 from J; bases not matched to a gene: 4. The CDR3 DNA reads as TGCGCCAGCAGCTTGGCCGGGGGGGACCCCTACGAGCAGTACTTC. It specifies CASSLAGGDPYEQYF. The variable domain in full, completed from reference TRBV5-1 and TRBJ2-7, reads KAGVTQTPRYLIKTRGQQVTLSCSPISGHRSVSWYQQTPGQGLQFLFEYFSETQRNKGNFPGRFSGRQFSNSRSEMNVSTLELGDSALYLCASSLAGGDPYEQYFGPGTRLTVT.

Relative to its sample, this clone is large. In DNA, the CDR3 is TGTGCCAGCAGCTTGCGACAGGGCAATTCACCCCTCCACTTT. It codes for CASSLRQGNSPLHF. This chain links TRBV7-6 with TRBJ1-6, with TRBD1 identical over 7 bases. V lost 3 bases to trimming and J lost 7 bases; unmatched junction nucleotides: 3. Germline values: CDR1 SGHVS, CDR2 FNYEAQ. The CDR3 length is 14 residues. The full variable domain, in which reference TRBV7-6 and TRBJ1-6 provide the parts outside the CDR3, is GAGVSQSPRYKVTKRGQDVALRCDPISGHVSLYWYRQALGQGPEFLTYFNYEAQQDKSGLPNDRFSAERPEGSISTLTIQRTEQRDSAMYRCASSLRQGNSPLHFGNGTRLTVT.

This rearrangement joins TRBV7-3 to TRBJ2-3; 8 bases agree with TRBD2. The CDR3 extends over 15 amino acids. With V trimmed by 7 bases and J by 6 bases, 12 bases remained unmatched. Germline V gene lookup returns CDR1 SGHTA and CDR2 FQGTGA. The CDR3 coding sequence is TGTGCCAGCAAGTTCTCATCGGGAGGGGCCGATACGCAGTATTTT. This gives the protein CASKFSSGGADTQYF.

This clone was seen just once. The chain recombines TRBV19 with TRBJ2-7; 10 bases align to TRBD1. The CDR3 is 14 amino acids. In germline, CDR1 is LNHDA, CDR2 SQIVND (reference sequence). Trimming cost V 1 base and J 3 bases; bases outside gene matches: 0. The CDR3: CASSIGTGGYEQYF. The CDR3 DNA follows: TGTGCCAGTAGTATAGGGACAGGGGGCTACGAGCAGTACTTC.

The chain carries TRBV4-2 and TRBJ1-5; 7 bases are a match to TRBD1. J was trimmed by 4 bases and V by 1 base; bases with no gene match: 7. The CDR3 is 16 amino acids. The germline V gene encodes CDR1 LGHNA and CDR2 YNFKEQ. CDR3 nucleotide sequence: TGTGCCAGCAGCCAAGGGTTCGGACAGGTAAATCAGCCCCAGCATTTT. Residues: CASSQGFGQVNQPQHF.

Only one count was recorded for this clone. V is TRBV7-6 and J is TRBJ1-6, with 7 bases aligning to TRBD1. The CDR3 consists of 15 residues. The germline CDR1 and CDR2 sequences are SGHVS and FNYEAQ. J gave up 6 bases and V 5 bases, and 7 bases lay outside the gene matches. CDR3 sequence reads: CASSSDRAPNSPLHF. CDR3 nucleotide sequence: TGTGCCAGCAGCAGCGACAGGGCCCCTAATTCACCCCTCCACTTT.

This sequence joins TRBV18 and TRBJ2-7; 7 bases fit TRBD2. Germline CDR1 KGHSH, CDR2 LQKENI. V was clipped by 1 base and J by 0 bases; unmatched bases: 6. The CDR3 length is 16 residues. CDR3 nucleotide sequence: TGTGCCAGCTCACCACTCGAGGGGACTAACTCCTACGAGCAGTACTTC. This gives the protein CASSPLEGTNSYEQYF.

The rearrangement joins TRBV9 to TRBJ2-3, with 10 bases fitting TRBD1. After removal of 0 bases from V and 7 bases from J, the junction contained 5 bases not matched to a gene. Per germline, CDR1 SGDLS and CDR2 YYNGEE. The CDR3 runs 15 residues. The CDR3 nucleotides are TGTGCCAGCAGCGTAGAGGGACAGGGGCTGAATACGCAGTATTTT. Amino acids: CASSVEGQGLNTQYF.

This sequence joins TRBV10-1 and TRBJ2-7; TRBD1 matches at 7 bases. Germline values: CDR1 WNHNN, CDR2 SYGVQD (reference sequence). This CDR3 spans 12 amino acids. J gave up 6 bases and V 10 bases, and 9 bases lay outside the gene matches. CDR3 amino acids: CATATSGGEQYF. In DNA, the CDR3 is TGCGCCACAGCGACTTCAGGGGGCGAGCAGTACTTC.

The chain recombines TRBV5-1 with TRBJ1-2; 7 bases match TRBD1. Per germline, CDR1 SGHRS and CDR2 YFSETQ. The CDR3 consists of 13 residues. V was clipped by 2 bases and J by 6 bases; unmatched bases: 4. The CDR3 spells CASSFAGGDGYTF. The CDR3 coding sequence is TGCGCCAGCAGCTTCGCAGGGGGTGATGGCTACACCTTC.

This sequence joins TRBV11-3 and TRBJ1-1; TRBD1 might be the D (5 bases). The CDR3 is made up of 15 amino acids. Germline CDR1 is SGHNT and CDR2 is YENEEA. Trimming stripped 6 bases from V and 1 base from J, with 15 bases between. The CDR3 protein is CASSPGGGRNTEAFF. The CDR3 DNA reads TGTGCCAGCAGTCCCGGGGGAGGGCGGAACACTGAAGCTTTCTTT.

The chain employs TRBV6-6 and TRBJ1-2; 10 bases line up with TRBD1. Germline lookup yields CDR1 MNHNY and CDR2 SVGAGI (reference sequence). Germline trimming cut 8 bases from V and 8 bases from J; bases unmatched to any gene: 11. CDR3 length equals 14 residues. DNA of the CDR3: TGTGCCAGCGCTGACTTGACAGGGGGCGGGGGCTACACCTTC. Protein: CASADLTGGGGYTF.